This paragraph reports one TCR beta chain. The data stem from a study of blood T cell repertoires in COVID-19. Study information: The study drew acute and convalescent COVID-19 samples from the United States, Italy and Spain. Sources were T cells, B-cell-depleted T cells, or PBMCs; the material itself was cDNA or gDNA.

This CDR3 region has 15 residues. The germline V gene encodes CDR1 SGDLS and CDR2 YYNGEE. J lost 6 bases, V lost 0 bases, and 0 bases had no gene match. In the original processing: Amplification from reference gene primers served as the basis for estimated nucleated cell counts. TCRdb's table, derived via immunoSEQ multiplex PCR, lists solely in-frame clones and lacks some. V, J and clone size are taken as reported in that table, and D and trimming were inferred from the DNA itself. The sample shows about 72,000 clones, approximately 90% of them seen only once. Sequenced sample: peripheral blood. This sequence originates from an older man with active or convalescent COVID-19. This chain joins TRBV9 and TRBJ2-3, with 14 nucleotides matching TRBD2. CDR3 in DNA: TGTGCCAGCAGCGTAGGACTAGCGGGAGGGGATACGCAGTATTTT. Translating gives CASSVGLAGGDTQYF.